The present entry profiles one T cell receptor beta chain with its context. V was shortened by 1 base and J by 2 bases, with 14 bases between the two germline ends. This CDR3 is 16 amino acids long. The germline gives CDR1 SGHDN, CDR2 FVKESK. Both previously described methods and listed TCR primers were employed to make bulk TCR libraries. TCRdb re-called the PCR reads with MiXCR, one entry per CDR3 protein. The data hold approximately 500,000 distinct CDR3 sequences, with about 25% observed a single time. The data belong to a study of molecular identifiers for immune sequencing clone quantification. Study-wide context: RNA from around 20,000 or 100,000 naive CD8 cells was split five ways in replicates, with four sequenced.

The source of this sequence is a human donor in good health. Some libraries in this study had Jurkat cell RNA spiked in. Material: naive CD8+ T cells from blood, with Jurkat cell RNA spiked in. Subset denoted: FACS-sorted CD8+CD4-CCR7+CD45RA+ naive T cells. The chain has TRBV14 and TRBJ2-5; D remains unclear. The CDR3 region is CASSQARSWGQETQYF. Here the CDR3 DNA reads TGTGCCAGCAGCCAAGCCCGGTCCTGGGGACAAGAGACCCAGTACTTC.